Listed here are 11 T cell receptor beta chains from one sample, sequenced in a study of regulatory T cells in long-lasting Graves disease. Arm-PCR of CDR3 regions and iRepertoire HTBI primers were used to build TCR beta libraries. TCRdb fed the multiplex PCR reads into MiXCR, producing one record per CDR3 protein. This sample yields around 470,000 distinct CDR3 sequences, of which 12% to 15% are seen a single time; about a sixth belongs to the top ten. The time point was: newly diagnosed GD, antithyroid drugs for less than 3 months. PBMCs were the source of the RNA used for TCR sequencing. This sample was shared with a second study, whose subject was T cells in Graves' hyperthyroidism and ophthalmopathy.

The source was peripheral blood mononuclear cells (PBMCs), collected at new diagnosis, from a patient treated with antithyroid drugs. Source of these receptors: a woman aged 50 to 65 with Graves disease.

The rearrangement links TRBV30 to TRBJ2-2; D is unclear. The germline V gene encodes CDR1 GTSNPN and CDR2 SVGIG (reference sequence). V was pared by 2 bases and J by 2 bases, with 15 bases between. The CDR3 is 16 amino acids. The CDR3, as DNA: TGTGCCTGGAGTCCCCCGCAGGCAGCCAACACCGGGGAGCTGTTTTTT. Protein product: CAWSPPQAANTGELFF.

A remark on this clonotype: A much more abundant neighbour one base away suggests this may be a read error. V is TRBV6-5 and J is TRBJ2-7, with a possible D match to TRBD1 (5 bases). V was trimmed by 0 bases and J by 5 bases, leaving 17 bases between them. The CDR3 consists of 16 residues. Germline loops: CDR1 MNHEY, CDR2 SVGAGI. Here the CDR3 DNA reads TGTGCCAGCAGTTACTCGACAACAAGGGGATACCACGAGCAGTACTTC. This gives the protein CASSYSTTRGYHEQYF.

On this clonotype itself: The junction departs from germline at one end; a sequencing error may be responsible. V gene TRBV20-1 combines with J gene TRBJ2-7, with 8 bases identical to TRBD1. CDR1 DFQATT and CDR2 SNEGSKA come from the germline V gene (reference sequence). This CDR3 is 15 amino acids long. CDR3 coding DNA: TGCAGTGCTAGAGATTTGACAGGGGCTGCCTACGATCAGTACTTC. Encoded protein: CSARDLTGAAYDQYF.

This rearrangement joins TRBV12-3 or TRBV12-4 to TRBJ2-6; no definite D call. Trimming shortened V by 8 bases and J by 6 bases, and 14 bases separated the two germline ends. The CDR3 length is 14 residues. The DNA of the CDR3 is TGTGCCAGCGGCCCCTACGCAGCGGCCAACGTCCTGACTTTC. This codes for CASGPYAAANVLTF.

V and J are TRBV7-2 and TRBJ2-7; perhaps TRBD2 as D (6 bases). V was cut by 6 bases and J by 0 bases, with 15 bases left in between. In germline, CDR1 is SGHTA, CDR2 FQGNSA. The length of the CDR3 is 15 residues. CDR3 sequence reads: CASSPTTRASYEQYF. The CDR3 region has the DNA TGTGCCAGCAGTCCCACGACTAGGGCCTCCTACGAGCAGTACTTC.

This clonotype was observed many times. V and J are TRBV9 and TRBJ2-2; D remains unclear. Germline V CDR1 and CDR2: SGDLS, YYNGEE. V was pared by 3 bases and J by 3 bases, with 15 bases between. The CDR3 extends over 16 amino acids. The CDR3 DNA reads TGTGCCAGCAGCGGAGGCTCCATACAATACACCGGGGAGCTGTTTTTT. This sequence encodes CASSGGSIQYTGELFF.

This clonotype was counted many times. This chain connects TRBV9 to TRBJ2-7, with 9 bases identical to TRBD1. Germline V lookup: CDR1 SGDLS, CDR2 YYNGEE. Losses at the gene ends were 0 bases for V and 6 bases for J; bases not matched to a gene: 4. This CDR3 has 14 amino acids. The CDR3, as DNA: TGTGCCAGCAGCGTAGAGGGACAGGGCGGCGAGCAGTACTTC. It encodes CASSVEGQGGEQYF.

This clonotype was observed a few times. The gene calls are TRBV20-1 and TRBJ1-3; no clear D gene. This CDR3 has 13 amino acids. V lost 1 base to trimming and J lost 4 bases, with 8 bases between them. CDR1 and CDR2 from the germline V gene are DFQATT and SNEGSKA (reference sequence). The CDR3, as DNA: TGCAGTGCTAGAGGGGCCTTAGGAAACACCATATATTTT. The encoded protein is CSARGALGNTIYF.

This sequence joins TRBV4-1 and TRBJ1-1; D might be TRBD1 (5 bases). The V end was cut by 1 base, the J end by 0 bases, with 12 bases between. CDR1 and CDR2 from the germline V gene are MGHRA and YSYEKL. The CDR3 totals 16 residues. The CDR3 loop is CASSQGETDMNTEAFF. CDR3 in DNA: TGCGCCAGCAGCCAAGGAGAGACAGATATGAACACTGAAGCTTTCTTT.

In DNA, the CDR3 is TGTGCCATCAGTGAGTCGTCGGCAAGAACTTTCTTT. This gives the protein CAISESSARTFF. This chain links TRBV10-3 with TRBJ1-1; D is undetermined. The CDR3 is 12 amino acids. Trimming pared 0 bases from V and 12 bases from J, leaving 11 bases between. In germline, CDR1 is ENHRY, CDR2 SYGVKD.

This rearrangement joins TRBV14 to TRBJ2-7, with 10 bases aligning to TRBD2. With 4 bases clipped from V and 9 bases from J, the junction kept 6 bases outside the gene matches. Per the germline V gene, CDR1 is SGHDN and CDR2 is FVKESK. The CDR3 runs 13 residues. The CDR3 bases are TGTGCCAGCAGCCTCGGGCTAGCGGGAGTGCAGTACTTC. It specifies CASSLGLAGVQYF.